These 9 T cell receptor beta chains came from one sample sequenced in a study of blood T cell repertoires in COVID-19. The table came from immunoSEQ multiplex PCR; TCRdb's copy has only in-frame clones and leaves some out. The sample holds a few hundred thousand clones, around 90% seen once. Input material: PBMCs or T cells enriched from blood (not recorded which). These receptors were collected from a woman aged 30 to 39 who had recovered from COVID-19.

The CDR3 DNA reads as TGTGCCAGTAGTCCACGATGGGCGCTGAACACTGAAGCTTTCTTT. It translates to CASSPRWALNTEAFF. The rearrangement joins TRBV19 to TRBJ1-1; no firm D call. The CDR3 spans 15 residues. The germline V gene encodes CDR1 LNHDA and CDR2 SQIVND (reference sequence). Trimming took off 5 bases at V and 0 bases at J, with 13 bases between the two ends.

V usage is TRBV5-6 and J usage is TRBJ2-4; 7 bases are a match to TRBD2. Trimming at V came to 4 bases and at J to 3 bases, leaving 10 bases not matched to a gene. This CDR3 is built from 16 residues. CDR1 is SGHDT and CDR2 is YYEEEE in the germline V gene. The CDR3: CASSLASGANKNIQYF. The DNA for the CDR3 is TGTGCCAGCAGCCTGGCCAGCGGGGCAAACAAAAACATTCAGTACTTC. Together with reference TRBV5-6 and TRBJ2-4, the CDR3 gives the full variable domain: DAGVTQSPTHLIKTRGQQVTLRCSPKSGHDTVSWYQQALGQGPQFIFQYYEEEERQRGNFPDRFSGHQFPNYSSELNVNALLLGDSALYLCASSLASGANKNIQYFGAGTRLSVL.

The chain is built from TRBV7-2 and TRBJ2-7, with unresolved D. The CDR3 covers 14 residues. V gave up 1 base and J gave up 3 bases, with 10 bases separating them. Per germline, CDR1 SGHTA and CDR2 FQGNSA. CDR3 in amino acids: CASSLGTQSYEQYF. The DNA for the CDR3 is TGTGCCAGCAGCTTAGGAACACAGAGCTACGAGCAGTACTTC. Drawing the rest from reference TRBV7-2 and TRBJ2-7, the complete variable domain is GAGVSQSPSNKVTEKGKDVELRCDPISGHTALYWYRQSLGQGLEFLIYFQGNSAPDKSGLPSDRFSAERTGGSVSTLTIQRTQQEDSAVYLCASSLGTQSYEQYFGPGTRLTVT.

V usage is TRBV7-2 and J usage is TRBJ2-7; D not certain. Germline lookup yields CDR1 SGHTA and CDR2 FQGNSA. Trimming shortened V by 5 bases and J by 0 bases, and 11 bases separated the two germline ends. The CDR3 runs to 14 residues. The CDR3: CASSPWSSSYEQYF. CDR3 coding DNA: TGTGCCAGCAGCCCCTGGTCCAGCTCCTACGAGCAGTACTTC.

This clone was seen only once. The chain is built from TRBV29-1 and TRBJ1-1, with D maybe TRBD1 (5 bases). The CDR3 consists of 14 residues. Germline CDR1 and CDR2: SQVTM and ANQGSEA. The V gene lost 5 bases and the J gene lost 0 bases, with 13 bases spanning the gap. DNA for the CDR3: TGCAGCGTTCATCAGGGATCACTGAACACTGAAGCTTTCTTT. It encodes CSVHQGSLNTEAFF.

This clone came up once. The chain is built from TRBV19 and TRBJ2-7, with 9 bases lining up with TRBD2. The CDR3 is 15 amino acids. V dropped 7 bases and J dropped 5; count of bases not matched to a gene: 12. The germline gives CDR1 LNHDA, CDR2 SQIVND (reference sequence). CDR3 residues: CASTDRSGRQNEQYF. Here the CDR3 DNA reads TGTGCCAGTACCGACCGTAGCGGGAGACAGAACGAGCAGTACTTC.

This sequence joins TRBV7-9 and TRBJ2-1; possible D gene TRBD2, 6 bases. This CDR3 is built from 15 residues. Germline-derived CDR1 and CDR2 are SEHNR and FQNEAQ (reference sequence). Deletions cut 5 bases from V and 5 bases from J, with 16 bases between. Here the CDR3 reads CASSARDSSNNEQFF. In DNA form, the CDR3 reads TGTGCCAGCAGCGCCCGGGACTCCTCGAACAATGAGCAGTTCTTC.

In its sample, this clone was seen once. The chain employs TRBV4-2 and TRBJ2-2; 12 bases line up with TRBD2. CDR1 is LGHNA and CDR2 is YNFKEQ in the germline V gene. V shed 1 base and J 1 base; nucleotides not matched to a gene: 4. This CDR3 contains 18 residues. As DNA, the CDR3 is TGTGCCAGCAGCCAAGCCACACTAGCGGGAGGGAACACCGGGGAGCTGTTTTTT. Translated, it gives CASSQATLAGGNTGELFF.

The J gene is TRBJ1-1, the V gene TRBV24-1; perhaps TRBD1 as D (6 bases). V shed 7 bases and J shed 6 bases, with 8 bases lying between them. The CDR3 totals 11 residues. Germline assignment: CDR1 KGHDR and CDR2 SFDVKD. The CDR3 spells CATRDRSEAFF. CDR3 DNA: TGTGCCACCAGAGACAGGTCTGAAGCTTTCTTT.